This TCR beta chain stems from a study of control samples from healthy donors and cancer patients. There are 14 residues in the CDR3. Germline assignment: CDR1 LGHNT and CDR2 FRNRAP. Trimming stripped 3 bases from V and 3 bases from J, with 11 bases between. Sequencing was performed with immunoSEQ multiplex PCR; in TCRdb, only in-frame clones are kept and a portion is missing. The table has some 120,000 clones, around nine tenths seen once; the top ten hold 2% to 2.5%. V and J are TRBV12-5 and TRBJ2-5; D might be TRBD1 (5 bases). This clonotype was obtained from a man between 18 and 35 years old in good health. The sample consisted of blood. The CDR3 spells CASGFIRAKETQYF. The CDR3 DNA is TGTGCTAGTGGTTTCATCAGGGCCAAAGAGACCCAGTACTTC.